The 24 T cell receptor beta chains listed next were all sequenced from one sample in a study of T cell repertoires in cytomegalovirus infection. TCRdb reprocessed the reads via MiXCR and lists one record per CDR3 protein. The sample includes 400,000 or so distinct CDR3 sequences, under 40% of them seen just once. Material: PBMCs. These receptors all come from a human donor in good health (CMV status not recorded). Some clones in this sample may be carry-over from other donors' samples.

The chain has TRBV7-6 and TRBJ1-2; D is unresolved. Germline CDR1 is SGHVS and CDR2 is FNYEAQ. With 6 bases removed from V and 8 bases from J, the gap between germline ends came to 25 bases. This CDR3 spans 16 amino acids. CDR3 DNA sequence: TGTGCCAGCAGTCAGGAGATCCGCCCACCCCTATACGGCTACACCTTC. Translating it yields CASSQEIRPPLYGYTF.

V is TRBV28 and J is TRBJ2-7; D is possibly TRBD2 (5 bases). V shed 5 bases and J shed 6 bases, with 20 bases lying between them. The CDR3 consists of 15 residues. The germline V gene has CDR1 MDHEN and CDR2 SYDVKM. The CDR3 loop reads CASSLQARFGVEQYF. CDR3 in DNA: TGTGCCAGCAGTCTTCAGGCGAGGTTCGGGGTCGAGCAGTACTTC.

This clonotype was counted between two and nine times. CDR3 nucleotides: TGTGCCAGCAGCCTCGGCGATCACTCGGGCGCAGATACGCAGTATTTT. This gives the protein CASSLGDHSGADTQYF. The chain employs TRBV5-6 and TRBJ2-3; D call uncertain. V dropped 4 bases and J dropped 4 bases, with 19 bases sitting between them. CDR1 and CDR2 (germline): SGHDT, YYEEEE. The CDR3 is 16 residues long.

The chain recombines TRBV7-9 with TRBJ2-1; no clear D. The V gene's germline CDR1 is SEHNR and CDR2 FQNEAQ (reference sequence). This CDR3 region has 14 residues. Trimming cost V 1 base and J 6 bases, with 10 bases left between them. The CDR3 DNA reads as TGTGCCAGCAGCTTAGAAGTGGTTTCCAATGAGCAGTTCTTC. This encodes CASSLEVVSNEQFF.

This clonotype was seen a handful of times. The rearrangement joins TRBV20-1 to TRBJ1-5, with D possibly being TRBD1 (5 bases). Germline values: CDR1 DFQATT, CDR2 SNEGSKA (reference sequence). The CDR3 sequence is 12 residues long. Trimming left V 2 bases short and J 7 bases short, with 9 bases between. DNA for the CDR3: TGCAGTGCTAGACGAGGGGAGCAGCCCCAGCATTTT. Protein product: CSARRGEQPQHF.

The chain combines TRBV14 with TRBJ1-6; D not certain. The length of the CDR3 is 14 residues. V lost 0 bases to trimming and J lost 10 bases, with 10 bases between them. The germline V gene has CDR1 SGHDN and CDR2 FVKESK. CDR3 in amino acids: CASSQDRMRSPLHF. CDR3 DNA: TGTGCCAGCAGCCAAGACAGGATGAGATCACCCCTCCACTTT.

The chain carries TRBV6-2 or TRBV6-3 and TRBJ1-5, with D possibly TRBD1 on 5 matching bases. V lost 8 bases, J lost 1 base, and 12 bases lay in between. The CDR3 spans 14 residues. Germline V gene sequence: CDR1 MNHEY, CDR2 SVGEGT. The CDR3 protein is CASSGTISNQPQHF. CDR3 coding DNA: TGTGCCAGCTCTGGGACCATAAGCAATCAGCCCCAGCATTTT.

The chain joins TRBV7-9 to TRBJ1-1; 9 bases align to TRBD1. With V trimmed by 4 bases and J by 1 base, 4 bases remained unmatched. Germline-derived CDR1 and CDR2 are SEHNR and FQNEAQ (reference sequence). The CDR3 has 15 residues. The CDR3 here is CASSWKGQGNTEAFF. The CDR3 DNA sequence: TGTGCCAGCAGCTGGAAGGGACAGGGGAACACTGAAGCTTTCTTT.

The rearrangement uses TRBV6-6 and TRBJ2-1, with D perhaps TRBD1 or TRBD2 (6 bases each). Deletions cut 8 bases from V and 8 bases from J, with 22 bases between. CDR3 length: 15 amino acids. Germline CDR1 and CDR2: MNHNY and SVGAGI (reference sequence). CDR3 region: CASRVEGKGGYEQFF. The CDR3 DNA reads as TGTGCCAGCCGTGTTGAGGGGAAAGGGGGGTATGAGCAGTTCTTC.

This CDR3 reads CASSRLRDRPYEQYF. CDR3 coding DNA: TGTGCCAGCAGCCGCCTCCGGGACAGGCCCTACGAGCAGTACTTC. The rearrangement uses TRBV2 and TRBJ2-7, with 8 bases identical to TRBD1. CDR1 and CDR2 (germline): SNHLY, FYNNEI. The CDR3 loop spans 15 amino acids. V was pared by 6 bases and J by 2 bases, with 9 bases of the junction left unmatched.

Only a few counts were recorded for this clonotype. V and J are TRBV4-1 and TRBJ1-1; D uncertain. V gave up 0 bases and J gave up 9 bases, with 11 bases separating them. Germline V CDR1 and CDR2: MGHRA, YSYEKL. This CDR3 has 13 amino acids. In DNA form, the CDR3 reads TGCGCCAGCAGCCAAGATGGCCCAGGACAAGCTTTCTTT. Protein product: CASSQDGPGQAFF.

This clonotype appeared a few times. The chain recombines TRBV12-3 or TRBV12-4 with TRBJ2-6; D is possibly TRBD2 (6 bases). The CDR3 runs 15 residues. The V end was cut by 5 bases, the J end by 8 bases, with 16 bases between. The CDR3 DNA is TGTGCCAGCAGTGAGCTCGGGGGTGCGTCCAACGTCCTGACTTTC. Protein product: CASSELGGASNVLTF.

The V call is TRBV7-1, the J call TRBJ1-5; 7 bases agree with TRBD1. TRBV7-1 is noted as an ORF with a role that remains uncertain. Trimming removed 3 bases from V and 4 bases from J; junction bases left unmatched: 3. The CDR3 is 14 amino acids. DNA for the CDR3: TGTGCCAGCAGCTCGGACAGGACTAATCAGCCCCAGCATTTT. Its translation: CASSSDRTNQPQHF.

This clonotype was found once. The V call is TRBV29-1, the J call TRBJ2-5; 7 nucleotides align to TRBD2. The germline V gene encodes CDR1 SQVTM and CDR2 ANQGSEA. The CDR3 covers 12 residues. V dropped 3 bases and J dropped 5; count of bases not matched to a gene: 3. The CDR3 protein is CSVERGSETQYF. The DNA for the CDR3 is TGCAGCGTTGAGCGGGGGTCGGAGACCCAGTACTTC.

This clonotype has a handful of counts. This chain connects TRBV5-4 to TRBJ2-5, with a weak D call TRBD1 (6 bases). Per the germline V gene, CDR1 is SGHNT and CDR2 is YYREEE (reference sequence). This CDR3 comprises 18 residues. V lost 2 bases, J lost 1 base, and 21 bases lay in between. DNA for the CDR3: TGTGCCAGCAGCTTAACAGTTGGCAGGGGAAACATCCAAGAGACCCAGTACTTC. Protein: CASSLTVGRGNIQETQYF.

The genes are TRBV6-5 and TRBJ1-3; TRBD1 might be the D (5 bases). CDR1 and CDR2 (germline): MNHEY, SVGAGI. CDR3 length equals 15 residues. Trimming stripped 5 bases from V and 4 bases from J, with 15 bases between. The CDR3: CASSEPGLTGNTIYF. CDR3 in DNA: TGTGCCAGCAGTGAACCGGGGCTAACGGGAAACACCATATATTTT.

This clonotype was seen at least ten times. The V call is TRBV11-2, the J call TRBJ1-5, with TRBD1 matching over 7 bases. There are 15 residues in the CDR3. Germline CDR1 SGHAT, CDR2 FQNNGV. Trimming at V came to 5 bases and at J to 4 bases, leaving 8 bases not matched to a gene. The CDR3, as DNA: TGTGCCAGCAGCACGACAGGGAATGGGAATCAGCCCCAGCATTTT. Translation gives CASSTTGNGNQPQHF.

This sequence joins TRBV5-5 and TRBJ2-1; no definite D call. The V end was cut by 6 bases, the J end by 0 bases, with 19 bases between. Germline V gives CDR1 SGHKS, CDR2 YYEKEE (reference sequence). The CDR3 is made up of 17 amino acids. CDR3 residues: CASTLGPGKSSYNEQFF. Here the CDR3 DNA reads TGTGCCAGCACCTTAGGCCCCGGCAAAAGCTCCTACAATGAGCAGTTCTTC.

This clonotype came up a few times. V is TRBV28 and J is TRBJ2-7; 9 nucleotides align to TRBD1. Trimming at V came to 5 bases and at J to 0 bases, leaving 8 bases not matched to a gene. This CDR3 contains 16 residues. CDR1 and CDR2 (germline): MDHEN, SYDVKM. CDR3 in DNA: TGTGCCAGCAGTGAGACCGGGACAGGGATCTCCTACGAGCAGTACTTC. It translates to CASSETGTGISYEQYF. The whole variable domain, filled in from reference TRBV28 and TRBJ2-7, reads DVKVTQSSRYLVKRTGEKVFLECVQDMDHENMFWYRQDPGLGLRLIYFSYDVKMKEKGDIPEGYSVSREKKERFSLILESASTNQTSMYLCASSETGTGISYEQYFGPGTRLTVT.

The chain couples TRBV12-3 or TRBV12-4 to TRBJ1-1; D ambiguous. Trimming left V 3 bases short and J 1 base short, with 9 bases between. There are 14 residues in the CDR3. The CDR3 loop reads CASSFGLGNTEAFF. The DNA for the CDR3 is TGTGCCAGCAGTTTCGGACTGGGGAACACTGAAGCTTTCTTT.

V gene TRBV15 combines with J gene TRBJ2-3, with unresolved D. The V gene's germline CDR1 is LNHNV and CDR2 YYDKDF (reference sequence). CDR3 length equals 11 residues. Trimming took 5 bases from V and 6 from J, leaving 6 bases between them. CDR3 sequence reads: CATSLEDTQYF. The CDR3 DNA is TGTGCCACCAGCCTGGAGGATACGCAGTATTTT.

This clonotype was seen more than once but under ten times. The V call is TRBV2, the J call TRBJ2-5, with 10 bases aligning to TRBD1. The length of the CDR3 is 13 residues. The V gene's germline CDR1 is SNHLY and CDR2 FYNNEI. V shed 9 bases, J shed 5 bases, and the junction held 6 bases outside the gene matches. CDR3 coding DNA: TGTGCCAGTTTGGGACAGGGGCACGAGACCCAGTACTTC. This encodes CASLGQGHETQYF.

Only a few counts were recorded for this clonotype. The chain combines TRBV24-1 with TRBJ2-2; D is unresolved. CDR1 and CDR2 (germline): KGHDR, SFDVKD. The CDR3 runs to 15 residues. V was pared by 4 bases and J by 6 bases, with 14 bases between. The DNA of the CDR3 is TGTGCCACCAGTGACCCACTTCTCTCGTCCGGGGAGCTGTTTTTT. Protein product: CATSDPLLSSGELFF.

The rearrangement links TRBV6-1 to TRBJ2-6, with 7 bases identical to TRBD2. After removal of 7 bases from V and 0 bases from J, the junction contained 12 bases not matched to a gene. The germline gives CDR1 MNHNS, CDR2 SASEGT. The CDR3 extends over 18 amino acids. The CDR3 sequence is CASTPTGGPSSGANVLTF. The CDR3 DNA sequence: TGTGCCAGCACCCCAACGGGGGGTCCCAGCTCTGGGGCCAACGTCCTGACTTTC.